One and the same sample provided the 31 T cell receptor beta chains below, sequenced in a study of blood T cells in healthy people across ages. PCR was performed a second time for about 7 to 12 cycles using a sample-barcoded 5' primer and a J-beta primer mix. In TCRdb, the 5' RACE reads were re-called with MiXCR into one record per CDR3 protein. The sample lists hundreds of thousands of distinct CDR3 sequences, about 34% seen once, with approximately 12% in the top ten. The specimen sequenced was blood. These TCRs come from a man younger than 30 in good health.

The chain has TRBV3-1 and TRBJ2-2, with 8 bases that match TRBD1. The CDR3 sequence is 16 residues long. After removal of 4 bases from V and 4 bases from J, the junction contained 8 bases not matched to a gene. Germline V gene data show CDR1 as LGHDT and CDR2 as YNNKEL (reference sequence). The CDR3 region has the DNA TGTGCCAGCAGCCCAGCAGGACAGGGTTTCACCGGGGAGCTGTTTTTT. It is translated as CASSPAGQGFTGELFF.

This clonotype showed up just a few times. A much more abundant neighbour one base away suggests this may be a read error. The J gene is TRBJ1-1, the V gene TRBV18; D not certain. V was cut by 1 base and J by 1 base, with 4 bases left in between. Germline V gene lookup returns CDR1 KGHSH and CDR2 LQKENI. The CDR3 spans 13 residues. CDR3 region: CASSPQANTEAFF. DNA for the CDR3: TGTGCCAGCTCACCACAGGCGAACACTGAAGCTTTCTTT. The variable domain in full, completed from reference TRBV18 and TRBJ1-1, reads NAGVMQNPRHLVRRRGQEARLRCSPMKGHSHVYWYRQLPEEGLKFMVYLQKENIIDESGMPKERFSAEFPKEGPSILRIQQVVRGDSAAYFCASSPQANTEAFFGQGTRLTVV.

There are many counts of this clonotype. The gene calls are TRBV29-1 and TRBJ1-2; TRBD1 matches at 9 bases. With V trimmed by 3 bases and J by 4 bases, 6 bases remained unmatched. The germline gives CDR1 SQVTM, CDR2 ANQGSEA. This CDR3 has 14 amino acids. In nucleotides, the CDR3 is TGCAGCGTTGACCTAACAGGGGGCAGCTATGGCTACACCTTC. Amino acid sequence: CSVDLTGGSYGYTF.

This clonotype was found once. Because the CDR3 is missing its conserved closing phenylalanine or tryptophan, this is likely a read error. V and J are TRBV4-1 and TRBJ1-1, with a tentative D call TRBD1 (6 bases). This CDR3 region has 15 residues. Trimming took 1 base from V and 6 from J, leaving 15 bases between them. Germline values: CDR1 MGHRA, CDR2 YSYEKL. CDR3 coding DNA: TGCGCCAGCAGCCAAGCGACAGGTTTGGTCGCTGAAGCTTTCTCT. Translating it yields CASSQATGLVAEAFS.

This clonotype turned up a few times. The chain is built from TRBV20-1 and TRBJ1-2; maybe TRBD1 (5 bases). The germline V gene encodes CDR1 DFQATT and CDR2 SNEGSKA (reference sequence). The CDR3 sequence is 14 residues long. Trimming removed 6 bases from V and 2 bases from J, with 16 bases in between. CDR3 sequence (DNA): TGCAGTGCCCCACTGGGGGACTTAAACTATGGCTACACCTTC. This encodes CSAPLGDLNYGYTF.

CDR3 residues: CASSNRRGYGNSPLHF. CDR3 bases: TGTGCCAGCTCAAACAGGAGAGGGTATGGGAATTCACCCCTCCACTTT. The chain combines TRBV2 with TRBJ1-6, with D tentatively TRBD1 (5 bases). The CDR3 length is 16 residues. The germline CDR1 and CDR2 sequences are SNHLY and FYNNEI. V gave up 8 bases and J gave up 7 bases, with 21 bases separating them.

The chain links TRBV28 to TRBJ1-5; maybe TRBD1 (5 bases). CDR1 MDHEN and CDR2 SYDVKM come from the germline V gene. Trimming cost V 5 bases and J 1 base, with 12 bases left between them. CDR3 size: 15 residues. This chain's CDR3 is CASSMGGISNQPQHF. The CDR3 DNA is TGTGCCAGCAGTATGGGGGGTATAAGCAATCAGCCCCAGCATTTT.

This clonotype was observed once. The CDR3 region is CVSGSSNQPQHF. CDR3 DNA sequence: TGTGTCTCTGGGAGTAGCAATCAGCCCCAGCATTTT. The rearrangement uses TRBV27 and TRBJ1-5; no clear D gene. This CDR3 comprises 12 residues. CDR1 MNHEY and CDR2 SMNVEV come from the germline V gene (reference sequence).

This clonotype was seen a few times. The chain couples TRBV5-5 to TRBJ2-3; no firm D call. The CDR3 has 14 residues. The germline CDR1 and CDR2 sequences are SGHKS and YYEKEE (reference sequence). V lost 4 bases, J lost 1 base, and 10 bases lay in between. The CDR3 protein is CASSGSSGTDTQYF. The DNA of the CDR3 is TGTGCCAGCAGCGGGTCAAGTGGCACAGATACGCAGTATTTT.

This clonotype came up many times. This chain joins TRBV4-1 and TRBJ2-3, with D maybe TRBD2 (7 bases). V was cut by 1 base and J by 2 bases, with 16 bases left in between. This CDR3 region has 17 residues. Germline-derived CDR1 and CDR2 are MGHRA and YSYEKL. The CDR3 reads CASSQAPQRGATDTQYF. DNA of the CDR3: TGCGCCAGCAGCCAAGCCCCCCAACGGGGGGCCACAGATACGCAGTATTTT.

The CDR3 sequence: CASSQGHLIQETQYF. The CDR3 region has the DNA TGCGCCAGCAGCCAAGGCCACCTAATCCAAGAGACCCAGTACTTC. The V gene is TRBV4-3, the J gene TRBJ2-5; D unclear. V gave up 1 base and J gave up 1 base, with 10 bases separating them. Germline values: CDR1 LGHNA, CDR2 YSLEER. This CDR3 is 15 amino acids long.

The chain has TRBV12-3 or TRBV12-4 and TRBJ2-7; 7 bases align to TRBD1. J was trimmed by 2 bases and V by 3 bases; bases with no gene match: 10. The CDR3 is made up of 16 amino acids. The CDR3 DNA is TGTGCCAGCAGTTTGGACAGGTCAAGATCGACCTACGAGCAGTACTTC. Translated: CASSLDRSRSTYEQYF.

The V call is TRBV6-6, the J call TRBJ2-7; 8 bases fit TRBD1. Trimming took 0 bases from V and 4 from J; bases not matched to a gene: 8. The CDR3 covers 16 residues. Germline V gene lookup returns CDR1 MNHNY and CDR2 SVGAGI (reference sequence). The CDR3 region has the DNA TGTGCCAGCAGTTACTCCCAGACAGGGGCGTCTTACGAGCAGTACTTC. Protein sequence: CASSYSQTGASYEQYF.

This clonotype showed up just a few times. This chain links TRBV19 with TRBJ1-1; 8 bases fit TRBD1. J gave up 4 bases and V 4 bases, and 5 bases lay outside the gene matches. CDR1 and CDR2 (germline): LNHDA, SQIVND (reference sequence). The CDR3 extends over 14 amino acids. The CDR3 protein is CASSTRGRVTEAFF. CDR3 coding DNA: TGTGCCAGTAGTACCAGGGGGCGCGTCACTGAAGCTTTCTTT.

This clonotype was detected only once. The chain combines TRBV9 with TRBJ1-2; D is perhaps TRBD1 (5 bases). Trimming left V 0 bases short and J 4 bases short, with 13 bases between. This CDR3 has 15 residues. Germline V gene data show CDR1 as SGDLS and CDR2 as YYNGEE. The CDR3 region is CASSVGSGPVYGYTF. The CDR3 coding sequence is TGTGCCAGCAGCGTAGGGTCAGGGCCTGTCTATGGCTACACCTTC.

As regards this clonotype: With a much larger clone just one base away, this may be a read error. CDR3: CASSQSGGWGYTF. The CDR3, as DNA: TGTGCCAGCAGTCAATCCGGGGGGTGGGGCTACACCTTC. This sequence joins TRBV27 and TRBJ1-2, with D tentatively TRBD1 (5 bases). This CDR3 has 13 residues. V lost 5 bases and J 8 bases, leaving 15 bases between the germline ends. The germline gives CDR1 MNHEY, CDR2 SMNVEV (reference sequence).

Concerning this clonotype itself: This sequence may be a read error, since a much larger clone differs from it by one base. The chain uses TRBV5-1 and TRBJ2-1; D may be TRBD1 (6 bases). The DNA matches TRBJ2-7 better at its end, which makes the J call doubtful. The CDR3 spans 14 residues. The germline CDR1 and CDR2 sequences are SGHRS and YFSETQ. CDR3 in amino acids: CANSLDSPYNEQYF. The CDR3 region has the DNA TGCGCCAACAGCTTGGACAGCCCTTACAATGAGCAGTACTTC.

V is TRBV28 and J is TRBJ1-6; D remains unclear. From germline, CDR1 is MDHEN and CDR2 SYDVKM. V was cut by 6 bases and J by 10 bases, with 10 bases left in between. The CDR3 runs to 12 residues. The CDR3 loop is CASRGSASPLHF. The DNA of the CDR3 is TGTGCCAGCAGAGGCTCGGCATCACCCCTCCACTTT.

This clonotype was observed once. The chain is built from TRBV14 and TRBJ2-3, with 9 bases aligning to TRBD1. V shed 3 bases, J shed 5 bases, and the junction held 9 bases outside the gene matches. Germline V gene data show CDR1 as SGHDN and CDR2 as FVKESK. This CDR3 is built from 16 residues. CDR3 region: CASSHTGTGWKDTQYF. The CDR3 DNA sequence: TGTGCCAGCAGCCACACCGGGACAGGGTGGAAAGATACGCAGTATTTT.

J is TRBJ2-2 and V is TRBV27; 7 nucleotides agree with TRBD1. After removal of 5 bases from V and 5 bases from J, the junction contained 5 bases not matched to a gene. The germline gives CDR1 MNHEY, CDR2 SMNVEV (reference sequence). The CDR3 contains 14 residues. The CDR3 region has the DNA TGTGCCAGCAGTATACTGACAGGGACCGGGGAGCTGTTTTTT. Its translation: CASSILTGTGELFF.

This clonotype appeared a single time. The chain employs TRBV4-3 and TRBJ2-3, with a tentative D call TRBD2 (5 bases). CDR1 and CDR2 from the germline V gene are LGHNA and YSLEER. V was pared by 0 bases and J by 8 bases, with 21 bases between. There are 17 residues in the CDR3. CDR3 sequence reads: CASSQDAGRGSQGTQYF. DNA of the CDR3: TGCGCCAGCAGCCAAGATGCGGGTAGAGGGAGTCAAGGTACGCAGTATTTT.

This clonotype turned up a few times. The chain joins TRBV4-3 to TRBJ2-1; possibly TRBD1 for D (5 bases). The V end lost 4 bases, the J end lost 6 bases, and 16 bases lay between the germline ends. From germline, CDR1 is LGHNA and CDR2 YSLEER. The CDR3 runs 15 residues. Here the CDR3 reads CASSLGVRASNEQFF. The CDR3 DNA sequence: TGCGCCAGCAGCCTAGGGGTACGCGCCTCCAATGAGCAGTTCTTC.

This clonotype showed up many times. CDR3 amino acids: CASRDSSTDTQYF. The CDR3 bases are TGTGCCAGCAGAGACAGCTCCACAGATACGCAGTATTTT. The rearrangement uses TRBV28 and TRBJ2-3, with D possibly being TRBD1 (5 bases). Germline CDR1 MDHEN, CDR2 SYDVKM. Trimming removed 6 bases from V and 2 bases from J, with 9 bases in between. There are 13 residues in the CDR3. The whole variable domain, remainder taken from reference TRBV28 and TRBJ2-3, is DVKVTQSSRYLVKRTGEKVFLECVQDMDHENMFWYRQDPGLGLRLIYFSYDVKMKEKGDIPEGYSVSREKKERFSLILESASTNQTSMYLCASRDSSTDTQYFGPGTRLTVL.

This clonotype occurred many times. V and J are TRBV20-1 and TRBJ2-1, with TRBD1 as a possible D gene (6 bases). Germline V gene lookup returns CDR1 DFQATT and CDR2 SNEGSKA (reference sequence). The CDR3 runs 13 residues. Between the trimmed V and J ends, which lost 6 bases and 4 bases, there was a span of 13 bases. Here the CDR3 DNA reads TGCAGTGCGGGGGCAGGGACATACAATGAGCAGTTCTTC. Its protein is CSAGAGTYNEQFF.

This clonotype showed up just a few times. V gene TRBV6-2 or TRBV6-3 combines with J gene TRBJ1-1, with a weak D call TRBD1 (6 bases). Trimming removed 4 bases at V and 5 bases at J, with 17 bases between. The CDR3 covers 15 residues. Looked up from germline, CDR1 is MNHEY and CDR2 is SVGEGT. The CDR3 DNA follows: TGTGCCAGCAGTTCAACCGGGGGGCGGGGTACTGAAGCTTTCTTT. It translates to CASSSTGGRGTEAFF.

The DNA of the CDR3 is TGTGCCAGCAGTGGGGGCAGGGGGAATCAGCCCCAGCATTTT. Its translation is CASSGGRGNQPQHF. This chain uses TRBV7-2 with TRBJ1-5, with TRBD1 identical over 7 bases. The CDR3 totals 14 residues. Germline CDR1 SGHTA, CDR2 FQGNSA. Trimming took 6 bases from V and 4 from J; bases not matched to a gene: 6.

CDR3 sequence (DNA): TGCAGCGTTGAAGAACCACGGAGAACGATAAACCAAGAGACCCAGTACTTC. The encoded protein is CSVEEPRRTINQETQYF. This chain joins TRBV29-1 and TRBJ2-5; D is uncertain. Germline loops: CDR1 SQVTM, CDR2 ANQGSEA. V was shortened by 0 bases and J by 0 bases, with 17 bases between the two germline ends. The CDR3 length is 17 residues.

The rearrangement joins TRBV20-1 to TRBJ1-3; tentatively, D is TRBD1 (6 bases). V was shortened by 5 bases and J by 0 bases, with 11 bases between the two germline ends. CDR1 is DFQATT, CDR2 SNEGSKA, per germline (reference sequence). The CDR3 length is 14 residues. CDR3 region: CSAQTGPSGNTIYF. In DNA form, the CDR3 reads TGCAGTGCTCAAACAGGGCCCTCTGGAAACACCATATATTTT.

V gene TRBV5-1 combines with J gene TRBJ1-2; D possibly corresponds to TRBD1 (5 bases). The germline V and J ends were trimmed by 4 bases and 3 bases, with 16 bases remaining between them. Germline loops: CDR1 SGHRS, CDR2 YFSETQ. CDR3 length: 15 amino acids. The CDR3 loop is CASSPDLGEYYGYTF. CDR3 coding DNA: TGCGCCAGCAGCCCGGATTTGGGGGAGTACTATGGCTACACCTTC. Looking up the rest from reference TRBV5-1 and TRBJ1-2 gives the full variable domain: KAGVTQTPRYLIKTRGQQVTLSCSPISGHRSVSWYQQTPGQGLQFLFEYFSETQRNKGNFPGRFSGRQFSNSRSEMNVSTLELGDSALYLCASSPDLGEYYGYTFGSGTRLTVV.

This clonotype was seen more than once but under ten times. The chain couples TRBV3-1 to TRBJ2-3; possible D gene TRBD2, 6 bases. Trimming stripped 2 bases from V and 4 bases from J, with 19 bases between. This CDR3 has 17 residues. Germline CDR1 LGHDT, CDR2 YNNKEL (reference sequence). The DNA of the CDR3 is TGTGCCAGCAGCCAATCGTCGACTAGTTGGAGGGCAGATACGCAGTATTTT. Translated: CASSQSSTSWRADTQYF.

This clonotype has a count of ten or more. The gene calls are TRBV27 and TRBJ2-3; D is unresolved. Germline V CDR1 and CDR2: MNHEY, SMNVEV (reference sequence). Trimming took 5 bases from V and 3 from J, leaving 6 bases between them. The CDR3 runs to 12 residues. The CDR3 loop is CASSALTDTQYF. CDR3 DNA: TGTGCCAGCAGTGCCCTGACAGATACGCAGTATTTT.